The rows below give T cell receptor beta chains drawn from one sample of a study of blood T cell repertoires in COVID-19. Clones were read by immunoSEQ multiplex PCR, and TCRdb kept only the in-frame ones, dropping some. The table shows some 250,000 clones, with about 87% occurring only once. The sequenced sample consisted of peripheral blood. The receptors shown here come from a woman aged 70-85 years with active or convalescent COVID-19. CDR3s include the opening cysteine and the closing phenylalanine or tryptophan.

length	J	V	CDR3
14	TRBJ1-1	TRBV6-2/TRBV6-3	CASSEFGTPFEAFF
13	TRBJ2-1	TRBV5-5	CASSLYSDNEQFF
13	TRBJ1-2	TRBV6-5	CASSYEGWYGYTF
15	TRBJ2-7	TRBV18	CASSPPIILVGEQYF
13	TRBJ1-1	TRBV19	CASSLDGGTEAFF
13	TRBJ2-7	TRBV4-1	CASSRSTGYEQYF
15	TRBJ1-2	TRBV2	CASRIGQGSNYGYTF
17	TRBJ1-4	TRBV4-1	CASSLLENGPTNEKLFF
13	TRBJ1-5	TRBV6-2/TRBV6-3	CASSYQGQRPQHF
14	TRBJ1-5	TRBV5-4	CASSPGQGNQPQHF
12	TRBJ2-1	TRBV7-7	CASSQAGGEQFF
15	TRBJ1-4	TRBV7-2	CASSAYLGGNQKLFF
17	TRBJ2-5	TRBV18	CASSPRPGGARGETQYF
14	TRBJ1-1	TRBV7-3	CASRQTGLNTEAFF
12	TRBJ2-3	TRBV12-3/TRBV12-4	CASSSRDRAQYF
15	TRBJ1-5	TRBV6-1	CASRAGRNSNQPQHF
16	TRBJ1-3	TRBV5-8	CASSYRTGPSGNTIYF
13	TRBJ1-3	TRBV7-9	CASSLDSGNTIYF
12	TRBJ1-1	TRBV20-1	CSASQGNTEAFF
16	TRBJ1-4	TRBV14	CASSQDGLATNEKLFF
15	TRBJ2-7	TRBV5-3	CARSFGGTRDYEQYF
13	TRBJ1-2	TRBV23-1	CASGQGVVNGYTF
15	TRBJ2-5	TRBV6-6	CASSYPGSGGETQYF
15	TRBJ2-3	TRBV3-1/TRBV3-2	CASSHFGQVTDTQYF
15	TRBJ2-5	TRBV20-1	CSASSTSGFQETQYF
15	TRBJ1-6	TRBV20-1	CSASYAVAANSPLHF
14	TRBJ1-6	TRBV5-1	CASSPRDYNSPLHF
14	TRBJ1-1	TRBV4-3	CASSHEDRGTEAFF
16	TRBJ2-5	TRBV5-1	CASSYRVASYQETQYF
17	TRBJ2-7	TRBV27	CASSFMTVTTAPSEQYF
14	TRBJ1-1	TRBV7-9	CASSSTRENTEAFF
14	TRBJ1-1	TRBV6-6	CATDRTGGNTEAFF
16	TRBJ2-4	TRBV4-2	CASSQVEDSSKNIQYF
17	TRBJ1-2	TRBV19	CASSSRDRATRHYGYTF
15	TRBJ1-2	TRBV29-1	CSVGPPGQGNYGYTF